This record concerns one TCR beta chain sequence. Antigen specificity is unknown. These data originate in a study of beta chain features in type 1 diabetes. Whole-study context: In all, approximately 100,000,000 sorted cells from all samples were analyzed. Study results and limitations: Insertion counts at VDJ junctions were lower in type 1 diabetes patients, who also showed more deletions there. Among all four CD4+ subsets, Type 1 diabetes patients had TCRB CDR3s that were moderately but significantly shorter. Short templates might get an advantage during PCR, and this would be equal in patients and controls.

Since all of the isolated RNA was reverse transcribed, expressed TCRB transcripts were what got sequenced. It was found that naive, central memory and regulatory T cell samples averaged about 3.57 million reads. The method was immunoSEQ multiplex PCR; TCRdb's version includes in-frame clones alone and lacks a portion of them. Altogether about 340,000 clones are present, approximately 13% being singletons, with the ten largest covering about 0.016%. Germline CDR1 and CDR2: SGHNT and YYREEE (reference sequence). CDR3 length: 14 amino acids. The ends lost 3 bases at V and 1 base at J; junction bases unmatched: 4.

V gene TRBV5-4 combines with J gene TRBJ2-7, with 7 bases aligning to TRBD1. Sequenced sample: naive CD4+ T cells from blood. This TCR was sampled from a woman between 18 and 29 years old with type 1 diabetes. The chain's CDR3 is CASSSKQGSYEQYF. The CDR3 DNA reads as TGTGCCAGCAGCTCTAAACAGGGGTCCTACGAGCAGTACTTC.